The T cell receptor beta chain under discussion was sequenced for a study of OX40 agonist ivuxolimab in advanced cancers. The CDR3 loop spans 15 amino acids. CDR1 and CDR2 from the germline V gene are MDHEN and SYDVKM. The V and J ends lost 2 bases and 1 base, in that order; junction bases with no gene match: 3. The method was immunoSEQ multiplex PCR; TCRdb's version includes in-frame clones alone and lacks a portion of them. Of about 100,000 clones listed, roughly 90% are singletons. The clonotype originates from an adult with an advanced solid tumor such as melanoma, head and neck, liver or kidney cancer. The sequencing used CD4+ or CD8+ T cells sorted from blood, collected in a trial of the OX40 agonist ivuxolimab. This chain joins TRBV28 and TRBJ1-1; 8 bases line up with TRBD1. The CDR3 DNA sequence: TGTGCCAGCAGTTTAGGGACAGGATCGAACACTGAAGCTTTCTTT. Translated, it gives CASSLGTGSNTEAFF.